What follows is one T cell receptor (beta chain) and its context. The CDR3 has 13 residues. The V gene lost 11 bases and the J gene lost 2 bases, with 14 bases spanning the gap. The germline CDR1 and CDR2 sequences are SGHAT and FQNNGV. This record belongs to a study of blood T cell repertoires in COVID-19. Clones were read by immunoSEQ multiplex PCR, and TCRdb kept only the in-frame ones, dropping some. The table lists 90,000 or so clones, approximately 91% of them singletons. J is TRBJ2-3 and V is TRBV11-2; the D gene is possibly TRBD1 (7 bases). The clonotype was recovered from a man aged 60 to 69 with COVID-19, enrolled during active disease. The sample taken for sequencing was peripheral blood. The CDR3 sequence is CAGRRGVTDTQYF. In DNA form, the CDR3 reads TGTGCCGGACGCAGGGGGGTCACAGATACGCAGTATTTT.